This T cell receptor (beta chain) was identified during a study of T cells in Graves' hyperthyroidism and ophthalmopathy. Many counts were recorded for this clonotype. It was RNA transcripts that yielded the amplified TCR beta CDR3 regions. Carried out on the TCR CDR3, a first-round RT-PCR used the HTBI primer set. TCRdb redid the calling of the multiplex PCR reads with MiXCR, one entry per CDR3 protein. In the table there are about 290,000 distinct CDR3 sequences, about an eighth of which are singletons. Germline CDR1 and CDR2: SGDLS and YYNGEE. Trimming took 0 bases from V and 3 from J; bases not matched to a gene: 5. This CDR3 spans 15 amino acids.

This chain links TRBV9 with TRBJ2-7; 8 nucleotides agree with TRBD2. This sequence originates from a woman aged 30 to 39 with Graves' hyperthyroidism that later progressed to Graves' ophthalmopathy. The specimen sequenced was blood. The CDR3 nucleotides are TGTGCCAGCAGCGTAGTCCCGGGAGGGGTCTACGAGCAGTACTTC. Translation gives CASSVVPGGVYEQYF.